This is a list of T cell receptor beta chains from one sample in a study of control samples from healthy donors and cancer patients. Clones were read by immunoSEQ multiplex PCR, and TCRdb kept only the in-frame ones, dropping some. This sample yields 100,000 to 150,000 clones, of which around 92% are seen a single time; 0.5% to 0.7% belongs to the top ten. Input material: PBMCs. The origin of the receptors is an elderly man with head and neck cancer. CDR3s include the opening cysteine and the closing phenylalanine or tryptophan. D genes are given only for firm matches. The size field is filled for only some rows; it gives once, few, many or a size class.

TRBV6-5,once,TRBJ1-2,.,TGTGCCAGCAGCCGCGGAGGATACTATGGCTACACCTTC,CASSRGGYYGYTF
TRBV5-5,.,TRBJ2-6,.,TGTGCCAGCAGCTTGGCCGTGCCCGTTGGAATCTCTGGGGCCAACGTCCTGACTTTC,CASSLAVPVGISGANVLTF
TRBV12-3/TRBV12-4,.,TRBJ1-1,.,TGTGCCAGCAGTCGAAACAGGGACACTGAAGCTTTCTTT,CASSRNRDTEAFF
TRBV14,.,TRBJ1-6,.,TGTGCCAGCAGCCTTGTTAATTGGACACCCCTCCACTTT,CASSLVNWTPLHF
TRBV5-4,.,TRBJ1-1,.,TGTGCCAGCAGCTTGGACGGGGGAAACACTGAAGCTTTCTTT,CASSLDGGNTEAFF
TRBV6-5,.,TRBJ2-1,.,TGTGCCAGCAGTTACAGGGGGAGGACACTGAATGAGCAGTTCTTC,CASSYRGRTLNEQFF
TRBV7-9,.,TRBJ1-1,.,TGTGCCAGCAGCTTAGATTGGTTTGGGGGGAACACTGAAGCTTTCTTT,CASSLDWFGGNTEAFF
TRBV10-1,.,TRBJ2-3,.,TGCGCCAGCAGTGGGGGGGCAGATACGCAGTATTTT,CASSGGADTQYF
TRBV7-9,.,TRBJ1-1,TRBD1,TGTGCCAGCAGCTTGGAACAGGGGTTGGGAGCTTTCTTT,CASSLEQGLGAFF
TRBV6-1,.,TRBJ2-7,TRBD1,TGTGCCAGCAGTTCCTGGGACAGGGGAAGGTGGGAGCAGTACTTC,CASSSWDRGRWEQYF
TRBV5-1,.,TRBJ2-3,TRBD2,TGCGCCAGCAGCTTGCGAGGGAGGGAGCACACAGATACGCAGTATTTT,CASSLRGREHTDTQYF
TRBV19,.,TRBJ2-3,TRBD2,TGTGCCTCGGGACTAGCGGGGGGGAGTACGCAGTATTTT,CASGLAGGSTQYF
TRBV7-2,.,TRBJ2-3,TRBD1,TGTGCCAGCAGCTTAGTGTTCTGGGACAGGGCTCTGGCAGATACGCAGTATTTT,CASSLVFWDRALADTQYF
TRBV5-4,.,TRBJ2-1,.,TGTGCCAGCAGCTCAGGCGAAGGAAGCTCCTACAATGAGCAGTTCTTC,CASSSGEGSSYNEQFF
TRBV5-1,.,TRBJ2-7,TRBD1,TGCGCCAGCGAGACCGGGACAGGGAACCACGAGCAGTACTTC,CASETGTGNHEQYF
TRBV7-2,.,TRBJ1-5,.,TGTGCCAGCAGCTCCGCAGGTAATCAGCCCCAGCATTTT,CASSSAGNQPQHF